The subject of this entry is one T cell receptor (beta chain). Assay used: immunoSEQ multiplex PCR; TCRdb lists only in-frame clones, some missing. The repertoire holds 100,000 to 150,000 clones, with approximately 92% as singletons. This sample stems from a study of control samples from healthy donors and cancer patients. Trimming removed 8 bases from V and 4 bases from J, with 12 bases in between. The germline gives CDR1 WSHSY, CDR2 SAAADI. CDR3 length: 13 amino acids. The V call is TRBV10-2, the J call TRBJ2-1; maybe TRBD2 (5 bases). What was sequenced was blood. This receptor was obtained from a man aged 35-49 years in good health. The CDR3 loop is CASGADLYNEQFF. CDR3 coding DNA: TGCGCCAGCGGAGCGGATCTATACAATGAGCAGTTCTTC.